The entry that follows covers one TCR beta chain sequence. PBMCs, at least 7 million per sample, were isolated. This entry comes from a study of blood T cells in healthy people across ages. V was trimmed by 5 bases and J by 8 bases, leaving 12 bases between them. The length of the CDR3 is 12 residues. With a J-beta primer mix and a sample-barcoded 5' primer, a second PCR ran about 7 to 12 cycles. Every sample returned 2.5 million or more CDR3-containing paired-end reads. Each CDR3 protein gets one entry after TCRdb re-called the 5' RACE reads with MiXCR. The repertoire includes about 800,000 distinct CDR3 sequences, roughly 25% of them detected once, and roughly 3.8% sits in the top ten. These data also featured in a second study, about T cells of mothers and their children.

The clonotype originates from a boy aged 5-17 years in good health. The rearrangement links TRBV12-3 or TRBV12-4 to TRBJ1-2, with D unresolved. The sequencing sample was made of blood. CDR3: CASSPGEGGYTF. CDR3 in DNA: TGTGCCAGCAGTCCCGGTGAAGGAGGCTACACCTTC.